Listed below are T cell receptor beta chains from one sample, sequenced in a study of blood T cell repertoires in COVID-19. Using immunoSEQ multiplex PCR, the repertoire was profiled, and TCRdb retains in-frame clones only, with some absent. The table shows some 75,000 clones, with about 88% occurring only once. The material sequenced was peripheral blood. The receptor source for this set is a man older than 75 with COVID-19, enrolled during active disease. CDR3s include the opening cysteine and the closing phenylalanine or tryptophan. D genes are given only for firm matches. Clone size is given for some rows only: seen once, a few or many times, or a class if the clone is expanded.

>NA|TRBV11-3|TRBJ2-7|NA
TGTGCCAGCAGCCGAAAAAACTCAGGGCTTGGGGTACACGAGCAGTACTTC
CASSRKNSGLGVHEQYF
>NA|TRBV7-8|TRBJ1-1|NA
TGTGCCAGCAGCTCCCTCGGGGGGATGAACACTGAAGCTTTCTTT
CASSSLGGMNTEAFF
>NA|TRBV2|TRBJ2-7|TRBD2
TGTGCCAGCAGTGAGTACCAAGGACTAGCGGGGACCACCTACGAGCAGTACTTC
CASSEYQGLAGTTYEQYF
>NA|TRBV19|TRBJ1-3|NA
TGTGCCAGTAGTATTGGAGCGGGGACCAGCTCTGGAAACACCATATATTTT
CASSIGAGTSSGNTIYF
>NA|TRBV24-1|TRBJ2-7|TRBD1
TGTGCCACCAGTGAACTCGGTGCCGGGACAGGGAGCTCCTACGAGCAGTACTTC
CATSELGAGTGSSYEQYF
>NA|TRBV7-2|TRBJ2-1|NA
TGTGCCAGCAGCCCGTGGGCTGACAATGAGCAGTTCTTC
CASSPWADNEQFF
>NA|TRBV20-1|TRBJ1-2|NA
TGCAGTGCTAGTGGTTCCCAGCAGGCGTATGGCTACACCTTC
CSASGSQQAYGYTF
>NA|TRBV28|TRBJ1-5|TRBD1
TGTGCCAGCACCACTCCGGTAGGGACAGGAAATAGCAATCAGCCCCAGCATTTT
CASTTPVGTGNSNQPQHF
>NA|TRBV6-2/TRBV6-3|TRBJ1-2|NA
TGTGCCAGCAGTCCCCTGGCAGGGGCCTCGGGCTATGGCTACACCTTC
CASSPLAGASGYGYTF
>NA|TRBV29-1|TRBJ1-2|TRBD1
TGCAGCGTTCCCGACGACAGGGATGGCTACACCTTC
CSVPDDRDGYTF
>few|TRBV11-2|TRBJ1-1|NA
TGTGCCAGCAGCTTGGGAGGGAACACTGAAGCTTTCTTT
CASSLGGNTEAFF
>NA|TRBV21-1|TRBJ1-5|NA
TGTGCCAGCAGCTCCTACGGAAGGGACAGCGATTATAGCAATCAGCCCCAGCATTTT
CASSSYGRDSDYSNQPQHF
>NA|TRBV9|TRBJ2-1|TRBD2
TGTGCCAGCAGCGTAGTAGCGGGGGGGCCAGATGAGCAGTTCTTC
CASSVVAGGPDEQFF
>NA|TRBV5-6|TRBJ1-6|NA
TGTGCCAGCAGCCTTCCGGACAGACCTTATAATTCACCCCTCCACTTT
CASSLPDRPYNSPLHF
>NA|TRBV5-1|TRBJ1-3|NA
TGCGCCAGCAGCTCTCCCGGAGGAACTGGAAACACCATATATTTT
CASSSPGGTGNTIYF
>NA|TRBV3-1/TRBV3-2|TRBJ1-1|NA
TGTGCCAGCAGCCTAACCGGGGGGACTGAAGCTTTCTTT
CASSLTGGTEAFF
>NA|TRBV5-6|TRBJ1-4|TRBD1
TGTGCCAGCAGCCTTTATGGACAGGCCGGTAATGAAAAACTGTTTTTT
CASSLYGQAGNEKLFF
>NA|TRBV27|TRBJ2-1|NA
TGTGCCAGCCGGGAAGGGGGGGCTGTTTTCGATGAGCAGTTCTTC
CASREGGAVFDEQFF
>NA|TRBV2|TRBJ1-2|TRBD1
TGTGCCAGCAGTTCGGGACAGGGGGATTCTAACTATGGCTACACCTTC
CASSSGQGDSNYGYTF
>NA|TRBV19|TRBJ1-5|TRBD1
TGTGCCAGTATAGGGACAGGGGGTTCGAGTCAGCCCCAGCATTTT
CASIGTGGSSQPQHF
>NA|TRBV6-5|TRBJ2-7|NA
TGTGCCAGCCGTACGTCCGGCAGGGGAGTCAACGAGCAGTACTTC
CASRTSGRGVNEQYF
>NA|TRBV7-2|TRBJ1-2|TRBD1
TGTGCCAGCAGCTTAGGGGCGGGGTACAGGGGTAATCTCGGGGGCTACACCTTC
CASSLGAGYRGNLGGYTF
>NA|TRBV7-2|TRBJ2-2|TRBD2
TGTGCCAGCATTAGCGGGGGGGCCCTTCGTGGCGGGGAGCTGTTTTTT
CASISGGALRGGELFF
>NA|TRBV19|TRBJ1-2|NA
TGTGCCAGTAGTATAGATACGTCGTACCAGGGCTACACCTTC
CASSIDTSYQGYTF
>NA|TRBV7-3|TRBJ1-4|TRBD1
TGTGCCAGCAGCTTAGAGCCTAACTGGACAGGCGGTAATGAAAAACTGTTTTTT
CASSLEPNWTGGNEKLFF
>NA|TRBV9|TRBJ2-3|TRBD2
TGTGCCAGCAGCGTAGTTAGTCCGGGGGGGGGCACAGATACGCAGTATTTT
CASSVVSPGGGTDTQYF
>NA|TRBV6-6|TRBJ1-1|TRBD1
TGTGCCACCAGTCTCGGGCGGACAGGGGGCGAGGTGAACACTGAAGCTTTCTTT
CATSLGRTGGEVNTEAFF
>few|TRBV2|TRBJ1-3|NA
TGTGCCAGCAGGGGGGACTCTTTCGTTACCATATATTTT
CASRGDSFVTIYF
>NA|TRBV29-1|TRBJ1-1|TRBD1
TGCAGCGTTGAACGTGAACAGGGGGCGAATTTTGGGACTGAAGCTTTCTTT
CSVEREQGANFGTEAFF
>NA|TRBV6-5|TRBJ2-7|NA
TGTGCCAGCAGGCGACAGGGGAGGGGCGAGCAGTACTTC
CASRRQGRGEQYF
>NA|TRBV5-1|TRBJ2-6|NA
TGCGCCAGCAGCCTAGTAGGGGCCAACGTCCTGACTTTC
CASSLVGANVLTF
>NA|TRBV5-1|TRBJ1-2|NA
TGCGCCAGTAAACCCCTGGGGCGAAATTATGGCTACACCTTC
CASKPLGRNYGYTF
>NA|TRBV5-1|TRBJ1-5|NA
TGCGCCAGCAGTACCACAGGAAATCAGCCCCAGCATTTT
CASSTTGNQPQHF
>NA|TRBV3-1/TRBV3-2|TRBJ1-5|NA
TGTGCCAGCAGCCAATTCCCCCAGGGCGCGCCCCAGCATTTT
CASSQFPQGAPQHF
>NA|TRBV7-2|TRBJ2-2|NA
TGTGCCAGCAGCTTACGGATGGGGGGCACCGGGGAGCTGTTTTTT
CASSLRMGGTGELFF
>NA|TRBV19|TRBJ1-2|NA
TGTGCCAGTAGTATACAGGGGTCGAACTATGGCTACACCTTC
CASSIQGSNYGYTF
>NA|TRBV2|TRBJ2-4|NA
TGTGCCAGCAGTGGGGGACAAGCTCTAGCCAAAAACATTCAGTACTTC
CASSGGQALAKNIQYF
>NA|TRBV15|TRBJ2-1|TRBD2
TGTGCCACCAGCAGAGATCGGCTAGCGGGGGGGAGTGAGCAGTTCTTC
CATSRDRLAGGSEQFF
>NA|TRBV7-2|TRBJ1-2|TRBD1
TGTGCCAGCAGCCTAGCCCTACCCGGACAGGTCTATGGCTACACCTTC
CASSLALPGQVYGYTF
>once|TRBV7-2|TRBJ1-3|TRBD1
TGTGCCAGCAGCTTAGGACAGGGGGGCAACACCATATATTTT
CASSLGQGGNTIYF
>NA|TRBV27|TRBJ1-1|NA
TGTGCCAGCAGTTTTTCAAACTCCCCGAGCACTGAAGCTTTCTTT
CASSFSNSPSTEAFF
>NA|TRBV7-8|TRBJ1-4|NA
TGTGCCAGCAGCTTAGGACAGAAACTGTTTTTT
CASSLGQKLFF
>NA|TRBV7-2|TRBJ1-5|NA
TGTGCCAGCAGCTCCGGGGGTCGACAGCCCCAGCATTTT
CASSSGGRQPQHF
>once|TRBV4-2|TRBJ2-3|TRBD2
TGTGCCAGCAGCTTCGGGACTAGCGGGAGCACAGATACGCAGTATTTT
CASSFGTSGSTDTQYF
>NA|TRBV7-9|TRBJ2-1|NA
TGTGCCAGCAGCTTAGTCGTCCACAATGAGCAGTTCTTC
CASSLVVHNEQFF
>NA|TRBV5-6|TRBJ2-2|NA
TGTGCCAGCAGCCCGGGACCGGAGGGCGGGGAGCTGTTTTTT
CASSPGPEGGELFF
>NA|TRBV28|TRBJ1-5|NA
TGTGCCAGCAGCGGAGGCCAGCACAATCAGCCCCAGCATTTT
CASSGGQHNQPQHF
>NA|TRBV6-5|TRBJ1-5|TRBD1
TGTGCCAGCAGATTCGACAGGGCGCGAGGTCAGCCCCAGCATTTT
CASRFDRARGQPQHF
>NA|TRBV12-2|TRBJ1-6|NA
TGTGCAAGTCGCCTCCACGAGACAGGGGACGGTAATTCACCCCTCCACTTT
CASRLHETGDGNSPLHF
>NA|TRBV4-3|TRBJ2-3|TRBD2
TGCGCCAGCAGCCAAGATCATTCCGGAACTAGCGGCACAGATACGCAGTATTTT
CASSQDHSGTSGTDTQYF
>NA|TRBV6-5|TRBJ2-5|NA
TGTGCCAGCAGGGGCAACCTCCAAGAGACCCAGTACTTC
CASRGNLQETQYF
>NA|TRBV13|TRBJ1-1|NA
TGTGCCAGCAGCTCTCTGAGTGACACTGAAGCTTTCTTT
CASSSLSDTEAFF
>NA|TRBV19|TRBJ1-2|TRBD1
TGTGCCAGTAGTATAGGCTATTGGACAGGAGGCCTTGACACCTTC
CASSIGYWTGGLDTF
>NA|TRBV6-6|TRBJ1-5|TRBD1
TGTGCCAGCAGTGCAACAGGGGTCCGGAATCAGCCCCAGCATTTT
CASSATGVRNQPQHF
>NA|TRBV3-1/TRBV3-2|TRBJ2-7|TRBD1
TGTGCCAGCAGCTCCCAGACAGGGCCCTACGAGCAGTACTTC
CASSSQTGPYEQYF
>NA|TRBV6-2/TRBV6-3|TRBJ2-3|NA
TGTGCCAGCAGTTCCGGCAGACACACAGATACGCAGTATTTT
CASSSGRHTDTQYF
>NA|TRBV6-1|TRBJ2-1|TRBD2
TGTGCCAGCAGTGACTTCTTTAGCGGGGGGGCGGACAATGAGCAGTTCTTC
CASSDFFSGGADNEQFF